Included here is one T cell receptor (beta chain) sequence, with context. Its target antigen remains unknown. Per-nucleotide qualities are absent, and no much larger clonotype sits a single base away. The donors belonged to the validation cohort of over a hundred subjects, which was separate from the approximately 700-subject first cohort. These data come from a study of cytomegalovirus exposure and HLA in healthy donors (dated by TCRdb to about 2017). Describing the broader study: A later analysis indicated that the 120 or so validation repertoires were generated on the platform also employed for the approximately 700 repertoires of the first cohort. A separate validation cohort of roughly 130 different subjects was used in addition to the roughly 640-subject first cohort. The study aimed to test whether signatures of past pathogen exposure could be identified by cataloging public T cell receptors. High-throughput TCR immunosequencing, statistical association of individual TCRs with disease status, and machine learning were combined to predict cytomegalovirus infection status.

From cysteine to phenylalanine, the CDR3 is 13 amino acids long. Of the read, only the CDR3 DNA is kept; its 39 bases are in frame from base 1. Trimming takes 6 bases from V and 5 bases from J, and the germline ends sit 11 bases apart. The germline V gene encodes CDR1 MNHEY and CDR2 SVGAGI. Overall study results and their limits: Most TCR sequences were observed very rarely across donors, whereas some public TCRs were present in many individuals. In a later analysis, TCRs clustered in the first cohort were found to also tend to co-occur in the approximately 110 validation repertoires, with 94% of cluster scores above 0. A few of the identified cytomegalovirus-associated TCR beta chains were confirmed in vitro to be specific for cytomegalovirus antigens. The authors suggested that the approach could potentially be extended to other disease states and immunological phenotypes. The validation cohort had no HLA typing available for a later analysis, so co-occurrence within that cohort was assessed over all 120 repertoires. The study listed 150 to 200 TCR beta chains as associated with cytomegalovirus. In both the original and validation cohorts, the classifier was reported to diagnose cytomegalovirus status with high specificity and sensitivity.

Preparation of the library involved the immunoSEQ multiplex PCR assay. In the paper's pipeline: A statistical classification framework was developed to diagnose cytomegalovirus status using the catalog of TCR beta chain sequences. Here the immuneACCESS table is served through TCRdb, limited to in-frame sequences with V and J called. Missing clones are a known gap in these copies; in checked studies unresolved V genes cover under half, and the rest lacks a known reason. V and J calls and clone size follow that table, whereas D and trimming were derived from the DNA. The sample data list some 150,000 clones, and 88% of these were observed just once. The ten top clones hold 7.5% to 8.5% of the sample.

The specimen sequenced was PBMCs. The receptor comes from a woman in her late teens or twenties in good health and CMV-seropositive. The V and J segments used are TRBV6-5 and TRBJ2-1, with no confident D gene call. The DNA sequence reads TGTGCCAGCAGCCTCGACACGCACAATGAGCAGTTCTTC. This gives the protein CASSLDTHNEQFF.